One and the same sample provided the 26 T cell receptor beta chains below, sequenced in a study of blood T cell repertoires in COVID-19. Using immunoSEQ multiplex PCR, the repertoire was profiled, and TCRdb retains in-frame clones only, with some absent. The profile shows roughly 50,000 clones, around 90% of them singletons. Sample: peripheral blood. The receptors come from a human donor in a cohort sampled during active COVID-19.

The chain links TRBV2 to TRBJ1-1; possible D gene TRBD1, 5 bases. V shed 8 bases and J shed 8 bases, with 12 bases lying between them. Germline-derived CDR1 and CDR2 are SNHLY and FYNNEI. The CDR3 has 11 residues. CDR3 region: CASGGEGEAFF. In DNA, the CDR3 is TGTGCCAGCGGGGGGGAGGGCGAAGCTTTCTTT.

The chain combines TRBV4-3 with TRBJ2-6; 7 nucleotides match TRBD1. After removal of 2 bases from V and 0 bases from J, the junction contained 7 bases not matched to a gene. The CDR3 runs to 18 residues. Germline V lookup: CDR1 LGHNA, CDR2 YSLEER. In nucleotides, the CDR3 is TGCGCCAGCAGCCAATCCCCGGGACAGTTCTCTGGGGCCAACGTCCTGACTTTC. Its translation: CASSQSPGQFSGANVLTF.

The V gene is TRBV6-6, the J gene TRBJ2-7, with 8 bases fitting TRBD2. In germline, CDR1 is MNHNY, CDR2 SVGAGI (reference sequence). J gave up 7 bases and V 2 bases, and 13 bases lay outside the gene matches. The CDR3 has 16 residues. The CDR3 loop is CASSYPPGTRTWEQYF. The CDR3 nucleotides read TGTGCCAGCAGTTACCCACCAGGGACTAGAACCTGGGAGCAGTACTTC.

The rearrangement uses TRBV5-4 and TRBJ2-7; 12 nucleotides agree with TRBD1. The V and J ends lost 3 bases and 2 bases, in that order; junction bases with no gene match: 3. The CDR3 loop spans 15 amino acids. Germline loops: CDR1 SGHNT, CDR2 YYREEE (reference sequence). DNA of the CDR3: TGTGCCAGCAGCTCGGGACAGGGGGCCACCTACGAGCAGTACTTC. Encoded protein: CASSSGQGATYEQYF.

This chain links TRBV5-1 with TRBJ2-1, with a possible D match to TRBD2 (5 bases). The CDR3 has 15 residues. Per germline, CDR1 SGHRS and CDR2 YFSETQ. Trimming cost V 4 bases and J 2 bases, with 13 bases left between them. CDR3 DNA: TGCGCCAGCAGCGCCTCTAGCAGAGCCTACAATGAGCAGTTCTTC. Amino acid sequence: CASSASSRAYNEQFF.

CDR3 amino acids: CASSPQGWNTEAFF. CDR3 coding DNA: TGCGCCAGCAGCCCCCAGGGATGGAACACTGAAGCTTTCTTT. V usage is TRBV5-1 and J usage is TRBJ1-1, with D perhaps matching TRBD1 (5 bases). Germline V lookup: CDR1 SGHRS, CDR2 YFSETQ. CDR3 size: 14 residues. Trimming cost V 4 bases and J 1 base, with 11 bases left between them.

The chain is built from TRBV29-1 and TRBJ2-5; 15 bases agree with TRBD2. The length of the CDR3 is 16 residues. The J segment lost 5 bases and the V segment lost 6 bases, leaving 10 bases of the junction unmatched. Germline CDR1 SQVTM, CDR2 ANQGSEA. CDR3 in amino acids: CSVPTSGTSGGETQYF. For the CDR3, the DNA is TGCAGCGTGCCTACCTCCGGGACTAGCGGGGGGGAGACCCAGTACTTC.

The rearrangement links TRBV5-1 to TRBJ2-2; 9 positions agree with TRBD1. Germline CDR1 is SGHRS and CDR2 is YFSETQ. The J segment lost 14 bases and the V segment lost 4 bases, leaving 18 bases of the junction unmatched. The CDR3 has 16 amino acids. The CDR3 DNA follows: TGCGCCAGCAGCACAACTCCGGGACAGGGCTTTCGTGGTCTGTTTTTT. This codes for CASSTTPGQGFRGLFF.

V is TRBV6-2 or TRBV6-3 and J is TRBJ2-5; 7 bases fit TRBD2. The V gene end was trimmed by 6 bases and the J gene end by 4 bases; junction bases not matched to a gene: 5. The CDR3 runs to 13 residues. Germline loops: CDR1 MNHEY, CDR2 SVGEGT. This CDR3 reads CASSRGLGETQYF. CDR3 sequence (DNA): TGTGCCAGCAGCCGCGGACTAGGAGAGACCCAGTACTTC.

J is TRBJ2-5 and V is TRBV5-1; D call uncertain. This CDR3 region has 14 residues. Trimming cost V 0 bases and J 0 bases, with 6 bases left between them. Germline CDR1 is SGHRS and CDR2 is YFSETQ. CDR3 region: CASSLDRYQETQYF. The CDR3 DNA follows: TGCGCCAGCAGCTTGGACCGGTACCAAGAGACCCAGTACTTC.

This chain links TRBV6-5 with TRBJ2-5; D gene uncertain. There are 10 residues in the CDR3. V was shortened by 9 bases and J by 2 bases, with 4 bases between the two germline ends. Germline V gene sequence: CDR1 MNHEY, CDR2 SVGAGI. CDR3 DNA: TGTGCCAGTCTTCAAGAGACCCAGTACTTC. This codes for CASLQETQYF.

The J gene is TRBJ1-6, the V gene TRBV5-8, with 7 bases aligning to TRBD1. The length of the CDR3 is 15 residues. CDR1 is SGHTS, CDR2 YDEGEE, per germline. With V trimmed by 0 bases and J by 5 bases, 2 bases remained unmatched. The CDR3 is CASSLGGQHNSPLHF. In nucleotides, the CDR3 is TGTGCCAGCAGCTTGGGGGGACAGCATAATTCACCCCTCCACTTT.

This clone was found once. This chain connects TRBV5-1 to TRBJ1-1; weak D call: TRBD1 (5 bases). The germline V gene encodes CDR1 SGHRS and CDR2 YFSETQ. Trimming took 2 bases from V and 2 from J, leaving 19 bases between them. This CDR3 has 17 amino acids. The CDR3, as DNA: TGCGCCAGCAGCTTTCAAATACGGACACGATTAAACACTGAAGCTTTCTTT. Residues: CASSFQIRTRLNTEAFF.

The chain couples TRBV5-1 to TRBJ1-6; the D gene is possibly TRBD1 (6 bases). CDR1 is SGHRS, CDR2 YFSETQ, per germline. This CDR3 spans 16 amino acids. Trimming shortened V by 6 bases and J by 0 bases, and 13 bases separated the two germline ends. In DNA, the CDR3 is TGCGCCAGCATGGACGACAGGAGCTCCTATAATTCACCCCTCCACTTT. Encoded protein: CASMDDRSSYNSPLHF.

The chain employs TRBV7-9 and TRBJ2-5; possibly TRBD2 for D (5 bases). The CDR3 has 15 residues. V was cut by 1 base and J by 5 bases, with 14 bases left in between. Germline CDR1 and CDR2: SEHNR and FQNEAQ (reference sequence). The CDR3 loop is CASSLGRARAETQYF. DNA of the CDR3: TGTGCCAGCAGCTTAGGGCGGGCACGAGCGGAGACCCAGTACTTC.

The chain couples TRBV7-9 to TRBJ1-5; 8 bases map to TRBD1. The CDR3 extends over 15 amino acids. V gave up 1 base and J gave up 3 bases; unmatched junction bases: 2. Looked up from germline, CDR1 is SEHNR and CDR2 is FQNEAQ (reference sequence). DNA of the CDR3: TGTGCCAGCAGCTTAGGGACAGGGCCCAATCAGCCCCAGCATTTT. Translation gives CASSLGTGPNQPQHF.

The CDR3 spells CASSPRTTNTGELFF. The CDR3 DNA sequence: TGTGCCAGCAGCCCACGGACTACAAACACCGGGGAGCTGTTTTTT. The chain recombines TRBV7-7 with TRBJ2-2, with D possibly being TRBD2 (6 bases). CDR3 length: 15 residues. Trimming stripped 5 bases from V and 2 bases from J, with 12 bases between. The germline V gene encodes CDR1 SSHAT and CDR2 FNYEAQ (reference sequence).

The CDR3 sequence: CASSPRQGVNTEAFF. The CDR3 DNA reads as TGTGCCAGCAGCCCCAGACAGGGAGTGAACACTGAAGCTTTCTTT. This chain links TRBV7-2 with TRBJ1-1, with 7 positions matching TRBD1. The CDR3 is 15 amino acids. Germline loops: CDR1 SGHTA, CDR2 FQGNSA. Trimming cost V 5 bases and J 0 bases; bases outside gene matches: 6.

Here the CDR3 DNA reads TGTGCCAGCAGCTCGACAAGCGATACGCAGTATTTT. Residues: CASSSTSDTQYF. This rearrangement joins TRBV11-2 to TRBJ2-3; no clear D gene. The CDR3 loop spans 12 amino acids. Trimming stripped 4 bases from V and 6 bases from J, with 8 bases between. Germline assignment: CDR1 SGHAT and CDR2 FQNNGV.

This clone appeared a few times. The chain links TRBV6-2 or TRBV6-3 to TRBJ2-3, with TRBD2 as a possible D gene (5 bases). V was cut by 5 bases and J by 7 bases, with 16 bases left in between. The CDR3 totals 14 residues. Germline CDR1 and CDR2: MNHEY and SVGEGT. CDR3 amino acids: CASSGDHGGYTQYF. The CDR3 DNA reads TGTGCCAGCAGTGGAGATCACGGAGGTTATACGCAGTATTTT.

This sequence joins TRBV9 and TRBJ1-1; weak D call: TRBD1 (6 bases). CDR3 size: 13 residues. V was trimmed by 7 bases and J by 4 bases, leaving 14 bases between them. Germline V gives CDR1 SGDLS, CDR2 YYNGEE. In DNA form, the CDR3 reads TGTGCCAGCTCGGAGGGGGGGGGCACTGAAGCTTTCTTT. It translates to CASSEGGGTEAFF.

The chain recombines TRBV5-4 with TRBJ2-7, with 8 bases that match TRBD1. The CDR3 consists of 15 residues. V was clipped by 2 bases and J by 1 base; unmatched bases: 5. CDR1 and CDR2 (germline): SGHNT, YYREEE (reference sequence). The CDR3 bases are TGTGCCAGCAGCTTAGGACAGGGCCCTTCCTACGAGCAGTACTTC. This sequence encodes CASSLGQGPSYEQYF.

The V call is TRBV6-5, the J call TRBJ2-1, with 7 positions matching TRBD2. This CDR3 has 15 amino acids. Looked up from germline, CDR1 is MNHEY and CDR2 is SVGAGI. V lost 0 bases to trimming and J lost 3 bases; unmatched junction nucleotides: 2. The CDR3 region is CASSYSASGYNEQFF. In DNA form, the CDR3 reads TGTGCCAGCAGTTACTCCGCTAGCGGCTACAATGAGCAGTTCTTC.

The chain carries TRBV5-1 and TRBJ1-2, with 10 bases aligning to TRBD1. V was pared by 3 bases and J by 4 bases, with 3 bases of the junction left unmatched. CDR3 size: 14 residues. Germline V gene sequence: CDR1 SGHRS, CDR2 YFSETQ. CDR3 protein: CASSSGQGVYGYTF. The CDR3 DNA reads as TGCGCCAGCAGCTCAGGACAGGGGGTCTATGGCTACACCTTC.

V usage is TRBV10-3 and J usage is TRBJ2-3, with TRBD2 identical over 8 bases. J was trimmed by 7 bases and V by 8 bases; bases with no gene match: 14. CDR1 ENHRY and CDR2 SYGVKD come from the germline V gene. The CDR3 loop spans 15 amino acids. The CDR3 sequence: CAILRTGGARNTQYF. The CDR3 nucleotides are TGTGCCATCCTAAGAACGGGGGGGGCCCGAAATACGCAGTATTTT.

The chain combines TRBV30 with TRBJ2-1; 9 nucleotides line up with TRBD2. Unmatched junction bases numbered 7, after V lost 4 bases and J lost 9 bases. The germline gives CDR1 GTSNPN, CDR2 SVGIG (reference sequence). The length of the CDR3 is 13 residues. The CDR3 nucleotides are TGTGCCTGGACTGCGGGGGGGCCTGGTGAGCAGTTCTTC. Its translation: CAWTAGGPGEQFF.